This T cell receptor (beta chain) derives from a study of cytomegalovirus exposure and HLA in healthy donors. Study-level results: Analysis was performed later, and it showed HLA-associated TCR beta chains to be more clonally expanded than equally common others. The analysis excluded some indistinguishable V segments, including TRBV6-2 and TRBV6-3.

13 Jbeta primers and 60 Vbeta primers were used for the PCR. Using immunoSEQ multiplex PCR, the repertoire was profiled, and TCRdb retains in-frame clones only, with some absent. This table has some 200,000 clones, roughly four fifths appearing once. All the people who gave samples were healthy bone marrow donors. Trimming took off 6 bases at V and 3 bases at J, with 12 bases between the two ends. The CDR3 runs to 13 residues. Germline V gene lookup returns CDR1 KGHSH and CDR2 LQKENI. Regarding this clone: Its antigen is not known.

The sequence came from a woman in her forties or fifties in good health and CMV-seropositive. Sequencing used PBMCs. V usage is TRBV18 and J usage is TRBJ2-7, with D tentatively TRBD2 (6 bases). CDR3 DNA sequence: TGTGCCAGCTCGGGAGGAAATTACTACGAGCAGTACTTC. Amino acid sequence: CASSGGNYYEQYF.